This passage covers 14 T cell receptor beta chains from one sample sequenced in a study of Graves' ophthalmopathy and Graves' hyperthyroidism. For repertoire sequencing, the TCR beta CDR3 regions were amplified from RNA transcripts. After a first-round RT-PCR with HTBI primers, a second-round multiplex PCR was run. One entry per CDR3 protein, called by TCRdb with MiXCR from the multiplex PCR reads. The repertoire holds about 590,000 distinct CDR3 sequences, with approximately 35% as singletons. What was sequenced was peripheral blood or thyroid tissue (not recorded which). These receptors were obtained from an adult man with Graves' hyperthyroidism.

The chain employs TRBV12-3 or TRBV12-4 and TRBJ2-5; no clear D. CDR3 length: 15 residues. V dropped 1 base and J dropped 11 bases, with 20 bases sitting between them. The DNA of the CDR3 is TGTGCCAGCAGTTTAGGGCAGTATTCCCCAGATACGCAGTACTTC. This gives the protein CASSLGQYSPDTQYF.

With respect to this clonotype: The missing conserved phenylalanine or tryptophan at the end of this CDR3 makes a read error likely. V gene TRBV7-6 combines with J gene TRBJ2-7; a weak D match, TRBD1 (5 bases). CDR1 and CDR2 from the germline V gene are SGHVS and FNYEAQ. This CDR3 has 15 residues. Trimming left V 6 bases short and J 0 bases short, with 15 bases between. The CDR3 DNA follows: TGTGCCAGCAGTCCGACAGTCTTTAGCTCCTACGAGCAGTACTAC. It specifies CASSPTVFSSYEQYY.

The chain recombines TRBV5-8 with TRBJ2-7, with 11 bases identical to TRBD2. Unmatched junction bases numbered 10, after V lost 2 bases and J lost 3 bases. The germline CDR1 and CDR2 sequences are SGHTS and YDEGEE. The CDR3 is 17 amino acids. CDR3 coding DNA: TGTGCCAGCAGCTTAGGAGGGCTAGCGGGGGGCTTCTACGAGCAGTACTTC. It encodes CASSLGGLAGGFYEQYF.

Concerning this clonotype: Possible read error: a much larger clone is one base away. V is TRBV12-3 or TRBV12-4 and J is TRBJ1-1; D is perhaps TRBD1 (5 bases). The CDR3 covers 13 residues. In nucleotides, the CDR3 is TGTGCCAGCACCCAAGGGGCGGGGACTGAAGCTCTCTTT. Translation gives CASTQGAGTEALF.

This clonotype was seen many times. The genes are TRBV7-2 and TRBJ1-1; 7 bases match TRBD1. This CDR3 has 14 residues. Germline CDR1 SGHTA, CDR2 FQGNSA. Trimming cost V 1 base and J 11 bases; bases outside gene matches: 10. CDR3 protein: CASSLVAQGSEAFF. DNA for the CDR3: TGTGCCAGCAGCTTAGTGGCACAGGGGAGCGAGGCTTTCTTT.

As for this clonotype: At one end, the junction sequence differs from germline, possibly due to a read error. CDR3 residues: CASSLDGGTNTEASF. CDR3 DNA: TGCGCCAGCAGCTTGGATGGGGGGACGAACACTGAAGCTTCCTTT. This chain links TRBV5-1 with TRBJ1-1; TRBD1 might be the D (5 bases). Germline CDR1 reads SGHRS; CDR2 reads YFSETQ. The CDR3 contains 15 residues.

The chain has TRBV4-2 and TRBJ1-1; D gene unclear. Between the trimmed V and J ends, which lost 3 bases and 5 bases, there was a span of 16 bases. The germline V gene has CDR1 LGHNA and CDR2 YNFKEQ. The CDR3 is 15 amino acids. This CDR3 is CASSQWWEEVTEAFF. For the CDR3, the DNA is TGTGCCAGCAGCCAGTGGTGGGAGGAAGTAACTGAAGCTTTCTTT.

In this sample, this clonotype turned up many times. V usage is TRBV4-2 and J usage is TRBJ2-5; 11 bases line up with TRBD2. Germline V gene data show CDR1 as LGHNA and CDR2 as YNFKEQ. The CDR3 extends over 16 amino acids. J lost 0 bases, V lost 1 base, and 1 base had no gene match. CDR3 DNA sequence: TGTGCCAGCAGCCAAGGGACTAGCGGGTACCAAGAGACCCAGTACTTC. This encodes CASSQGTSGYQETQYF.

This clonotype turned up a few times. This sequence joins TRBV2 and TRBJ2-2; the D is unclear. Trimming removed 11 bases from V and 0 bases from J, with 13 bases in between. The germline CDR1 and CDR2 sequences are SNHLY and FYNNEI. This CDR3 comprises 14 residues. In DNA form, the CDR3 reads TGTGCCCAGTTGGGCAGTTCGAACACCGGGGAGCTGTTTTTT. It is translated as CAQLGSSNTGELFF. Full variable domain (remainder filled in from reference TRBV2 and TRBJ2-2): EPEVTQTPSHQVTQMGQEVILRCVPISNHLYFYWYRQILGQKVEFLVSFYNNEISEKSEIFDDQFSVERPDGSNFTLKIRSTKLEDSAMYFCAQLGSSNTGELFFGEGSRLTVL.

This clonotype was recorded many times. V gene TRBV7-9 combines with J gene TRBJ1-2; 9 positions agree with TRBD1. The CDR3 covers 15 residues. After removal of 6 bases from V and 4 bases from J, the junction contained 9 bases not matched to a gene. The germline V gene encodes CDR1 SEHNR and CDR2 FQNEAQ (reference sequence). CDR3 region: CASSSTGGYLYGYTF. The CDR3 bases are TGTGCCAGCAGTTCAACAGGGGGCTACCTCTATGGCTACACCTTC.

Ten or more counts support this clonotype. The chain uses TRBV29-1 and TRBJ2-5; 13 positions match TRBD2. The CDR3 totals 15 residues. The V segment lost 7 bases and the J segment 5 bases; nucleotides outside the gene matches: 10. CDR1 is SQVTM, CDR2 ANQGSEA, per germline. The CDR3 is CSATAGTSGAETQYF. CDR3 in DNA: TGCAGCGCCACTGCCGGGACTAGCGGGGCCGAGACCCAGTACTTC.

The chain links TRBV6-5 to TRBJ2-3, with D maybe TRBD2 (6 bases). Germline-derived CDR1 and CDR2 are MNHEY and SVGAGI. This CDR3 spans 15 amino acids. The V end was cut by 4 bases, the J end by 1 base, with 12 bases between. As DNA, the CDR3 is TGTGCCAGCAGTTCCCCCGGGGGTCGCACAGATACGCAGTATTTT. Amino acids: CASSSPGGRTDTQYF.

In this sample, this clonotype turned up many times. DNA of the CDR3: TGTGCCAGCAGCTTAGAACGGACTAGGGCCTACGAGCAGTACTTC. Residues: CASSLERTRAYEQYF. The chain recombines TRBV7-2 with TRBJ2-7; 7 positions agree with TRBD2. The CDR3 is 15 residues long. Germline-derived CDR1 and CDR2 are SGHTA and FQGNSA. With V trimmed by 1 base and J by 2 bases, 5 bases remained unmatched.

Worth noting for this clonotype: A read error may explain this, as a much larger clone is one base away. The V and J genes are TRBV9 and TRBJ1-2, with D perhaps matching TRBD1 (6 bases). The V end was cut by 3 bases, the J end by 6 bases, with 21 bases between. The CDR3 contains 16 residues. CDR1 and CDR2 from the germline V gene are SGDLS and YYNGEE. The CDR3 bases are TGTGCCAGCAGCGCCCGGGAAACAGGGCTTAAGGATGGCTACACCTTC. Amino acid sequence: CASSARETGLKDGYTF.